The subject of this entry is one T cell receptor beta chain. The junction departs from the called germline gene at one end, perhaps through a read error. This sample was taken from a study of breast tumors, draining lymph nodes, adjacent tissues. One entry per CDR3 protein results from TCRdb running MiXCR on the multiplex PCR reads. The sample holds roughly 14,000 distinct CDR3 sequences, around 53% seen once. This sequence was found in a female donor with breast cancer. Some clones in this sample may be carry-over from other donors' samples. The sequenced sample was tumor-adjacent breast tissue.

For the CDR3, the DNA is TGTGCCAACAGTCAAAGGGAACCTGGGGCCAACGTCCTGACTTTC. Protein sequence: CANSQREPGANVLTF. The V and J genes are TRBV6-1 and TRBJ2-6; unclear D gene. Germline assignment: CDR1 MNHNS and CDR2 SASEGT. CDR3 size: 15 residues.